This entry describes one T cell receptor (beta chain). The antigen is undetermined. This entry belongs to a study of post-analysis software for immune sequencing data. Overall study results and limits: Samples sharing a preparation batch grouped tightly together when assessed by F measure. Comparison of patients with controls showed about 5 TRBV segments more frequent in patients, TRBV5-6, TRBV5-1 and TRBV20-1 among them.

Libraries were made from TCR beta cDNA, and they carried unique molecular identifiers. In TCRdb, the PCR reads were re-called with MiXCR into one record per CDR3 protein. Of roughly 800,000 distinct CDR3 sequences listed, approximately 53% are singletons. Trimming cost V 2 bases and J 4 bases, with 7 bases left between them. The CDR3 is 13 residues long. CDR1 SGDLS and CDR2 YYNGEE come from the germline V gene. The chain recombines TRBV9 with TRBJ1-5, with D hard to call. This receptor was obtained from a girl between 5 and 17 years old with multiple sclerosis. The sample was blood. The CDR3 sequence is CASSVGWNQPQHF. Here the CDR3 DNA reads TGTGCCAGCAGCGTGGGATGGAATCAGCCCCAGCATTTT.